This TCR beta chain was identified during a study of blood T cell repertoires in COVID-19. Across the whole study: PBMCs, B-cell-depleted T cells, or T cells were the source of the cDNA or gDNA that made up the material.

This clone was picked up a small number of times. J gave up 6 bases and V 7 bases, and 8 bases lay outside the gene matches. The V gene's germline CDR1 is MNHEY and CDR2 SVGAGI. The CDR3 extends over 15 amino acids. The protocol was immunoSEQ multiplex PCR, while the TCRdb copy is restricted to in-frame clones and leaves out a portion. The repertoire holds about 24,000 clones, with 89% as singletons. The sample consisted of peripheral blood. The chain links TRBV6-5 to TRBJ1-6; 8 positions match TRBD1. The receptor's source is a human donor in a cohort sampled during active COVID-19. This CDR3 reads CASNAGTGGNSPLHF. CDR3 sequence (DNA): TGTGCCAGCAATGCCGGGACAGGCGGTAATTCACCCCTCCACTTT.